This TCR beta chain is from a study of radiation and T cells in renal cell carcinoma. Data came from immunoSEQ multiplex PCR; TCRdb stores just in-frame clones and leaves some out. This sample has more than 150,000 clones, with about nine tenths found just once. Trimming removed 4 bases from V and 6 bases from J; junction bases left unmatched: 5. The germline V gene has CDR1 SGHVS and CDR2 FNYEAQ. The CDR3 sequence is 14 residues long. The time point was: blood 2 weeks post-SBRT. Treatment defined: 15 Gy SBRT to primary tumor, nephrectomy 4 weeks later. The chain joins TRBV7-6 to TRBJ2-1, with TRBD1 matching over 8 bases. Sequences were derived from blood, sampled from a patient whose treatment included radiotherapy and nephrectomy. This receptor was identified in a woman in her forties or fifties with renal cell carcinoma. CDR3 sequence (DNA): TGTGCCAGCAGCTACGGGGGACAGGCCAATGAGCAGTTCTTC. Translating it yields CASSYGGQANEQFF. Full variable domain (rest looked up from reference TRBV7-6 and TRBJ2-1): GAGVSQSPRYKVTKRGQDVALRCDPISGHVSLYWYRQALGQGPEFLTYFNYEAQQDKSGLPNDRFSAERPEGSISTLTIQRTEQRDSAMYRCASSYGGQANEQFFGPGTRLTVL.